A single sample gave rise to the 32 T cell receptor beta chains below, sequenced in a study of PD-1 blockade in classical Hodgkin lymphoma. Sequencing was performed with immunoSEQ multiplex PCR; in TCRdb, only in-frame clones are kept and a portion is missing. The sample records some 84,000 clones, about 90% being singletons. Every one of the patients relapsed after autologous stem cell transplantation (brentuximab vedotin exposure was variable). This specimen consisted of peripheral blood mononuclear cells (PBMCs), obtained before the second cycle of nivolumab. These receptors all stem from a human donor with classical Hodgkin lymphoma.

V usage is TRBV6-6 and J usage is TRBJ2-7; D uncertain. The CDR3 is 13 amino acids. Germline V gives CDR1 MNHNY, CDR2 SVGAGI (reference sequence). V lost 2 bases and J 1 base, leaving 6 bases between the germline ends. The CDR3 coding sequence is TGTGCCAGCAGTTACGACACATCCTACGAGCAGTACTTC. This codes for CASSYDTSYEQYF.

V is TRBV2 and J is TRBJ2-7; D not resolved. The CDR3 is made up of 12 amino acids. Germline CDR1 SNHLY, CDR2 FYNNEI. Trimming removed 4 bases from V and 3 bases from J, with 7 bases in between. CDR3 coding DNA: TGTGCCAGCAGTGGGGCAGGCTACGAGCAGTACTTC. Encoded protein: CASSGAGYEQYF.

This chain joins TRBV18 and TRBJ2-7; either TRBD1 or TRBD2 may supply D (6 bases each). Trimming cost V 0 bases and J 0 bases, with 18 bases left between them. Germline assignment: CDR1 KGHSH and CDR2 LQKENI. The CDR3 consists of 18 residues. CDR3 DNA sequence: TGTGCCAGCTCACCACCGAGGGGGGACTGGATAAGCTCCTACGAGCAGTACTTC. Protein product: CASSPPRGDWISSYEQYF.

This clone was recorded only once. The genes are TRBV28 and TRBJ1-2; D is uncertain. CDR1 and CDR2 (germline): MDHEN, SYDVKM. The CDR3 spans 13 residues. V gave up 1 base and J gave up 8 bases, with 11 bases separating them. The CDR3 region has the DNA TGTGCCAGCAGTTTATTAGGCATCCGGGGCTACACCTTC. Translated: CASSLLGIRGYTF.

The chain is built from TRBV9 and TRBJ1-3, with D hard to call. V was cut by 2 bases and J by 7 bases, with 16 bases left in between. From germline, CDR1 is SGDLS and CDR2 YYNGEE. The CDR3 contains 15 residues. CDR3 in amino acids: CASSVDLSTSNTIYF. The CDR3 nucleotides read TGTGCCAGCAGCGTCGATCTATCAACGAGTAACACCATATATTTT.

The CDR3 nucleotides are TGTGCCAGCAGCGAGGGACTCCCGGGGACCCAGTACTTC. Encoded protein: CASSEGLPGTQYF. The chain uses TRBV7-9 and TRBJ2-5; tentative D call: TRBD2 (6 bases). V lost 5 bases and J lost 7, with 14 bases in between. In germline, CDR1 is SEHNR, CDR2 FQNEAQ (reference sequence). The CDR3 has 13 amino acids.

The chain combines TRBV6-1 with TRBJ2-1; 12 nucleotides match TRBD2. The CDR3 has 14 amino acids. The V gene's germline CDR1 is MNHNS and CDR2 SASEGT. Trimming at V came to 5 bases and at J to 4 bases, leaving 0 bases not matched to a gene. This chain's CDR3 is CASSTSGRYNEQFF. In DNA form, the CDR3 reads TGTGCCAGCAGTACTAGCGGGAGGTACAATGAGCAGTTCTTC.

V and J are TRBV29-1 and TRBJ2-4, with 8 bases aligning to TRBD2. This CDR3 has 13 residues. V was clipped by 1 base and J by 8 bases; unmatched bases: 4. Germline V gene data show CDR1 as SQVTM and CDR2 as ANQGSEA. CDR3 DNA: TGCAGCGTTGAAGCCGGGACTAGATACATTCAGTACTTC. Its protein is CSVEAGTRYIQYF.

This sequence joins TRBV6-1 and TRBJ2-7; D may correspond to TRBD1 or TRBD2 (6 bases each). This CDR3 has 17 residues. V was trimmed by 4 bases and J by 0 bases, leaving 19 bases between them. Germline CDR1 is MNHNS and CDR2 is SASEGT. In DNA, the CDR3 is TGTGCCAGCAGTGCCCCTTCGGGGGCGGGACTCTCCTACGAGCAGTACTTC. Its protein product is CASSAPSGAGLSYEQYF.

The chain uses TRBV11-2 and TRBJ1-4, with 7 bases aligning to TRBD1. The CDR3 loop spans 16 amino acids. Per germline, CDR1 SGHAT and CDR2 FQNNGV. With 4 bases clipped from V and 5 bases from J, the junction kept 10 bases outside the gene matches. The CDR3 reads CASSSHGGQRNEKLFF. CDR3 coding DNA: TGTGCCAGCAGCTCCCACGGGGGACAGAGGAATGAAAAACTGTTTTTT.

V and J are TRBV5-1 and TRBJ2-3; D not certain. Germline V gene data show CDR1 as SGHRS and CDR2 as YFSETQ. V lost 3 bases, J lost 6 bases, and 17 bases lay in between. The CDR3 has 15 residues. Written as DNA, the CDR3 is TGCGCCAGCAGCTCCGATGCTAGGTCGGCGGATACGCAGTATTTT. Protein product: CASSSDARSADTQYF.

The chain carries TRBV4-1 and TRBJ1-5; D unclear. Per germline, CDR1 MGHRA and CDR2 YSYEKL. Trimming pared 4 bases from V and 3 bases from J, leaving 10 bases between. There are 14 residues in the CDR3. In DNA, the CDR3 is TGCGCCAGCAGCCCGGCGGGTTTCAATCAGCCCCAGCATTTT. Its protein is CASSPAGFNQPQHF.

This chain joins TRBV11-2 and TRBJ1-3; TRBD1 aligns across 7 bases. This CDR3 contains 17 residues. CDR1 SGHAT and CDR2 FQNNGV come from the germline V gene. The V and J ends lost 4 bases and 1 base, in that order; junction bases with no gene match: 10. DNA of the CDR3: TGTGCCAGCAGCTCATGGACAGGAGGGGTATCTGGAAACACCATATATTTT. Translation: CASSSWTGGVSGNTIYF.

Written as DNA, the CDR3 is TGTGCCAGCAGTTTAAGCTACCAGACCTACGAGCAGTACTTC. Its translation: CASSLSYQTYEQYF. The rearrangement uses TRBV27 and TRBJ2-7; no firm D call. The CDR3 is 14 amino acids. Germline loops: CDR1 MNHEY, CDR2 SMNVEV (reference sequence). V shed 2 bases and J shed 2 bases, with 10 bases lying between them.

The count of this clone is one. Here the CDR3 reads CAWSLSSYNEQFF. Written as DNA, the CDR3 is TGTGCCTGGAGTTTGAGCTCCTACAATGAGCAGTTCTTC. V is TRBV30 and J is TRBJ2-1; no definite D call. Trimming took off 2 bases at V and 0 bases at J, with 5 bases between the two ends. The germline CDR1 and CDR2 sequences are GTSNPN and SVGIG (reference sequence). The CDR3 totals 13 residues.

J is TRBJ2-2 and V is TRBV10-2; 11 bases agree with TRBD2. Unmatched junction bases numbered 8, after V lost 7 bases and J lost 4 bases. The CDR3 contains 16 residues. Germline CDR1 WSHSY, CDR2 SAAADI. CDR3 sequence (DNA): TGCGCCAGCATATCCGGGACTAGCGGTGGCACCGGGGAGCTGTTTTTT. It encodes CASISGTSGGTGELFF.

V and J are TRBV10-3 and TRBJ1-3, with D unclear. Looked up from germline, CDR1 is ENHRY and CDR2 is SYGVKD. Deletions cut 7 bases from V and 8 bases from J, with 9 bases between. The CDR3 loop spans 11 amino acids. The CDR3 region has the DNA TGTGCCATCAAGGAGGGATACACCATATATTTT. Residues: CAIKEGYTIYF.

This chain connects TRBV7-3 to TRBJ2-4; D tentatively reads TRBD1 or TRBD2 (7 bases each). This CDR3 has 15 amino acids. Germline lookup yields CDR1 SGHTA and CDR2 FQGTGA. V was shortened by 5 bases and J by 9 bases, with 20 bases between the two germline ends. The CDR3 nucleotides are TGTGCCAGCAGCCCCTCGGGGGGTACAGGGGCCATTCAGTACTTC. Translated, it gives CASSPSGGTGAIQYF.

This clone was detected once. The J gene is TRBJ2-7, the V gene TRBV14; 10 bases are a match to TRBD1. The junction had 11 bases not matched to a gene; V was cut back by 1 base and J by 2 bases. The CDR3 spans 18 residues. Germline values: CDR1 SGHDN, CDR2 FVKESK. CDR3 bases: TGTGCCAGCAGCCAAGTTGTCCGGGACAGGGGAAGGCCCTACGAGCAGTACTTC. Its protein is CASSQVVRDRGRPYEQYF.

This clone was seen a few times. The V and J genes are TRBV5-1 and TRBJ2-3; D is uncertain. CDR1 is SGHRS and CDR2 is YFSETQ in the germline V gene. Trimming took off 0 bases at V and 4 bases at J, with 18 bases between the two ends. The CDR3 contains 17 residues. As DNA, the CDR3 is TGCGCCAGCAGCTTGGTCGCAGGCGGCCCCACCTCAGATACGCAGTATTTT. Translated: CASSLVAGGPTSDTQYF.

The chain carries TRBV27 and TRBJ2-2, with a possible D match to TRBD2 (7 bases). The CDR3 extends over 20 amino acids. With 4 bases removed from V and 6 bases from J, the gap between germline ends came to 30 bases. The germline gives CDR1 MNHEY, CDR2 SMNVEV (reference sequence). The CDR3, as DNA: TGTGCCAGCAGTTCTGGTCGGGTAGGGGGAGGGTTTCGGTCCTCCGGGGAGCTGTTTTTT. It specifies CASSSGRVGGGFRSSGELFF.

The sample holds a few counts of this clone. V and J are TRBV9 and TRBJ1-1, with unresolved D. Germline V CDR1 and CDR2: SGDLS, YYNGEE. V was shortened by 7 bases and J by 0 bases, with 16 bases between the two germline ends. This CDR3 comprises 15 residues. CDR3 in amino acids: CASGSPAQMNTEAFF. The CDR3 nucleotides are TGTGCCAGCGGGTCCCCTGCACAGATGAACACTGAAGCTTTCTTT.

J is TRBJ2-1 and V is TRBV7-2; TRBD1 aligns across 9 bases. V shed 4 bases and J 2 bases; nucleotides not matched to a gene: 9. The CDR3 has 17 amino acids. Germline CDR1 reads SGHTA; CDR2 reads FQGNSA. The CDR3 nucleotides read TGTGCCAGCAGCTCACACAGGGGGCATCTTCCCTACAATGAGCAGTTCTTC. Translation: CASSSHRGHLPYNEQFF.

The V call is TRBV27, the J call TRBJ2-7; 11 nucleotides line up with TRBD2. V was pared by 7 bases and J by 7 bases, with 9 bases of the junction left unmatched. Germline V gene data show CDR1 as MNHEY and CDR2 as SMNVEV (reference sequence). CDR3 length: 14 amino acids. The CDR3 DNA follows: TGTGCCAGCACAGGTCGACTAGCGGGACGGGAGCAGTACTTC. Its translation: CASTGRLAGREQYF.

This chain links TRBV15 with TRBJ1-3; D unresolved. The germline V and J ends were trimmed by 5 bases and 1 base, with 12 bases remaining between them. CDR3 length: 15 amino acids. Germline V gene lookup returns CDR1 LNHNV and CDR2 YYDKDF (reference sequence). The CDR3 DNA reads TGTGCCACCAGCGGCCCCGGGAGGTCTGGAAACACCATATATTTT. Translating gives CATSGPGRSGNTIYF.

J is TRBJ2-5 and V is TRBV27; D is perhaps TRBD2 (6 bases). The CDR3 covers 13 residues. CDR1 is MNHEY and CDR2 is SMNVEV in the germline V gene (reference sequence). V gave up 2 bases and J gave up 5 bases, with 9 bases separating them. The CDR3 reads CASSLRGRETQYF. The CDR3 coding sequence is TGTGCCAGCAGTTTACGGGGGAGGGAGACCCAGTACTTC.

The V call is TRBV5-5, the J call TRBJ2-7, with D hard to call. This CDR3 contains 14 residues. Trimming removed 0 bases from V and 2 bases from J, with 9 bases in between. From germline, CDR1 is SGHKS and CDR2 YYEKEE (reference sequence). The CDR3, as DNA: TGTGCCAGCAGCTTGGAAGACACCCCCTACGAGCAGTACTTC. Its protein is CASSLEDTPYEQYF.

The J gene is TRBJ2-5, the V gene TRBV29-1; D is possibly TRBD2 (5 bases). CDR1 is SQVTM, CDR2 ANQGSEA, per germline. The CDR3 sequence is 13 residues long. V was pared by 7 bases and J by 1 base, with 13 bases between. CDR3 sequence: CSAQARVQETQYF. CDR3 DNA sequence: TGCAGCGCCCAGGCGCGGGTCCAAGAGACCCAGTACTTC. Supplemented by reference TRBV29-1 and TRBJ2-5, the full variable domain reads SAVISQKPSRDICQRGTSLTIQCQVDSQVTMMFWYRQQPGQSLTLIATANQGSEATYESGFVIDKFPISRPNLTFSTLTVSNMSPEDSSIYLCSAQARVQETQYFGPGTRLLVL.

V gene TRBV30 combines with J gene TRBJ2-2, with unresolved D. Germline CDR1 GTSNPN, CDR2 SVGIG (reference sequence). With 1 base removed from V and 9 bases from J, the gap between germline ends came to 3 bases. This CDR3 contains 10 residues. CDR3 coding DNA: TGTGCCTGGAGTGAACGGGAGCTGTTTTTT. Its translation: CAWSERELFF.

This clone came up once. The chain is built from TRBV12-5 and TRBJ1-2; D is unresolved. CDR3 length equals 12 residues. Germline V gene data show CDR1 as LGHNT and CDR2 as FRNRAP. Trimming took 4 bases from V and 4 from J, leaving 7 bases between them. The CDR3 bases are TGTGCTAGTGGTTCGACCTTCTATGGCTACACCTTC. Protein sequence: CASGSTFYGYTF.

The chain carries TRBV6-1 and TRBJ2-2; 8 bases align to TRBD1. CDR3 length: 15 residues. Looked up from germline, CDR1 is MNHNS and CDR2 is SASEGT. V was clipped by 4 bases and J by 1 base; unmatched bases: 2. The CDR3 spells CASSVQGVNTGELFF. The CDR3 nucleotides read TGTGCCAGCAGTGTACAGGGGGTGAACACCGGGGAGCTGTTTTTT.

CDR3 amino acids: CASSIEGRASYNEQFF. In nucleotides, the CDR3 is TGTGCCAGTAGTATAGAGGGCAGAGCAAGTTACAATGAGCAGTTCTTC. The chain is built from TRBV19 and TRBJ2-1, with D unclear. The V and J ends lost 0 bases and 4 bases respectively, with 13 bases between them. The CDR3 covers 16 residues. Germline values: CDR1 LNHDA, CDR2 SQIVND (reference sequence). Full variable domain (remainder filled in from reference TRBV19 and TRBJ2-1): DGGITQSPKYLFRKEGQNVTLSCEQNLNHDAMYWYRQDPGQGLRLIYYSQIVNDFQKGDIAEGYSVSREKKESFPLTVTSAQKNPTAFYLCASSIEGRASYNEQFFGPGTRLTVL.